These 5 T cell receptor beta chains were sequenced from one sample in a study of blood T cells in healthy people across ages. A second PCR of 7 to 11 cycles used a sample-barcoded 5' primer and a J-beta primer mix. Via MiXCR, TCRdb re-called the 5' RACE reads, giving one row per CDR3 protein. The sample records 800,000 to 900,000 distinct CDR3 sequences, 60% to 80% being singletons. Source material: blood. The receptors originated from a man younger than 40 in good health.

This clonotype was seen just once. The V gene is TRBV5-6, the J gene TRBJ2-7, with 10 bases that match TRBD1. The germline gives CDR1 SGHDT, CDR2 YYEEEE. This CDR3 is 13 amino acids long. V gave up 9 bases and J gave up 2 bases; unmatched junction bases: 5. The CDR3 nucleotides are TGTGCCACCACCGGACAGGGGGCCTACGAGCAGTACTTC. Its protein is CATTGQGAYEQYF.

Points on this clonotype: An end of the junction does not agree with germline; a read error may underlie this. The CDR3 DNA is TGTGCCAGCAGTTTTGGCGGGGGGCTCTCCTACGAGCGGTACTTC. Amino acid sequence: CASSFGGGLSYERYF. V and J are TRBV12-3 or TRBV12-4 and TRBJ2-7, with 8 nucleotides matching TRBD2. The CDR3 spans 15 residues.

V gene TRBV28 combines with J gene TRBJ2-5; 8 positions agree with TRBD1. There are 17 residues in the CDR3. CDR1 is MDHEN and CDR2 is SYDVKM in the germline V gene. V lost 1 base to trimming and J lost 4 bases; unmatched junction nucleotides: 11. CDR3 sequence (DNA): TGTGCCAGCAGTTTATCCCTAGGACAGGGCGTGGGAGAGACCCAGTACTTC. This codes for CASSLSLGQGVGETQYF.

The chain couples TRBV4-3 to TRBJ2-5; TRBD2 matches 14 bases. This CDR3 is 19 amino acids long. The germline V gene has CDR1 LGHNA and CDR2 YSLEER. V lost 1 base to trimming and J lost 2 bases; unmatched junction nucleotides: 9. The chain's CDR3 is CASSQVGAGLAGDQETQYF. CDR3 in DNA: TGCGCCAGCAGCCAAGTTGGGGCGGGACTAGCGGGGGATCAAGAGACCCAGTACTTC.

J is TRBJ2-7 and V is TRBV29-1; D unclear. Germline CDR1 SQVTM, CDR2 ANQGSEA. This CDR3 region has 19 residues. The V end lost 2 bases, the J end lost 3 bases, and 29 bases lay between the germline ends. The CDR3 here is CSVEKAMALGTLGDYEQYF. As DNA, the CDR3 is TGCAGCGTTGAAAAGGCGATGGCTTTGGGAACCTTAGGAGACTACGAGCAGTACTTC.